This T cell receptor beta chain emerged from a study of neurological immune-mediated disorders. The CDR3 is 13 amino acids. Germline loops: CDR1 SGHTA, CDR2 FQGTGA. The V end lost 5 bases, the J end lost 7 bases, and 11 bases lay between the germline ends. This clonotype was found many times. TCRdb reprocessed the 5' RACE reads with MiXCR, giving one entry per CDR3 protein. The data show 35,000 to 50,000 distinct CDR3 sequences, 2.5% seen once. The chain recombines TRBV7-3 with TRBJ1-4; D is unresolved. Sequencing was done on a sample of PBMCs. The TCR was taken from a man aged 50 to 60 with multiple sclerosis. The DNA for the CDR3 is TGTGCCAGCAGCCCCCAGCCGGGTGAAAAACTGTTTTTT. It is translated as CASSPQPGEKLFF.